The 19 T cell receptor beta chains listed next were all sequenced from one sample in a study of shared clonotypes between healthy human individuals. Profiled with immunoSEQ multiplex PCR; TCRdb holds only in-frame clones, not every one. The table records around 700,000 clones, around 92% of them present only once. Terminally differentiated effector memory CD45RA+ cells were excluded from the naive CD8 cells, which were CD45RO-negative and positively selected for CCR7. Specimen: naive CD8+ T cells sorted from blood. These receptor sequences come from a man under 40 in good health.

The chain has TRBV30 and TRBJ2-7; the match to TRBD1 covers 8 bases. The CDR3 consists of 14 residues. Trimming removed 3 bases from V and 3 bases from J; junction bases left unmatched: 7. The germline gives CDR1 GTSNPN, CDR2 SVGIG (reference sequence). The CDR3 spells CAWSGTGGDYEQYF. CDR3 DNA: TGTGCCTGGAGCGGGACAGGTGGAGACTACGAGCAGTACTTC.

This clone has a single count. This clone may be a read error of a much larger clone one base away. This sequence joins TRBV7-2 and TRBJ2-3; unclear D gene. The V end was cut by 2 bases, the J end by 0 bases, with 0 bases between. This CDR3 has 12 residues. Germline V lookup: CDR1 SGHTA, CDR2 FQGNSA. CDR3 bases: TGTGCCAGCAGCTTAAGCACAGATACGCAGTATTTT. This encodes CASSLSTDTQYF.

The count of this clone is one. The rearrangement joins TRBV27 to TRBJ2-7; TRBD2 matches at 9 bases. The CDR3 contains 15 residues. Per the germline V gene, CDR1 is MNHEY and CDR2 is SMNVEV (reference sequence). Trimming cost V 3 bases and J 3 bases; bases outside gene matches: 6. The CDR3: CASSLKGGRGYEQYF. The CDR3 nucleotides read TGTGCCAGCAGTTTGAAAGGCGGGAGGGGCTACGAGCAGTACTTC.

V is TRBV11-2 and J is TRBJ2-3; D is tentatively TRBD1 or TRBD2 (5 bases each). The CDR3 runs 16 residues. Trimming took 3 bases from V and 4 from J, leaving 17 bases between them. The V gene's germline CDR1 is SGHAT and CDR2 FQNNGV. The CDR3 bases are TGTGCCAGCAGCTTCTCAAACTTTGGGACCGCAGATACGCAGTATTTT. Protein: CASSFSNFGTADTQYF.

The J gene is TRBJ2-2, the V gene TRBV23-1; 9 nucleotides line up with TRBD2. TRBV23-1 has ORF status, its function being uncertain. The CDR3 spans 16 residues. The V and J ends lost 7 bases and 4 bases, in that order; junction bases with no gene match: 10. Here the CDR3 reads CASIKGGRACTGELFF. The CDR3 DNA is TGCGCCAGCATCAAAGGCGGGAGGGCCTGCACCGGGGAGCTGTTTTTT.

This clone was found once. In the same sample, other DNA sequences code for this CDR3. V is TRBV7-9 and J is TRBJ2-1; perhaps TRBD1 as D (5 bases). The CDR3 sequence is 15 residues long. Trimming shortened V by 3 bases and J by 1 base, and 10 bases separated the two germline ends. The germline CDR1 and CDR2 sequences are SEHNR and FQNEAQ (reference sequence). The chain's CDR3 is CASSLGQGSYNEQFF. CDR3 nucleotides: TGTGCCAGCAGCTTGGGTCAGGGTTCCTACAATGAGCAGTTCTTC.

This clone has just one count. V gene TRBV7-9 combines with J gene TRBJ2-5; possibly TRBD2 for D (6 bases). The length of the CDR3 is 17 residues. CDR1 SEHNR and CDR2 FQNEAQ come from the germline V gene (reference sequence). V was clipped by 4 bases and J by 5 bases, with 23 bases between them. The CDR3 loop reads CASSSRPLGEGRETQYF. In DNA form, the CDR3 reads TGTGCCAGCAGCTCGCGTCCCCTGGGAGAGGGGAGGGAGACCCAGTACTTC.

The CDR3 region is CATSRDWGQGLYNEQFF. CDR3 nucleotides: TGTGCCACCAGCAGAGATTGGGGACAGGGGTTGTACAATGAGCAGTTCTTC. The chain combines TRBV15 with TRBJ2-1, with TRBD1 matching 10 bases. Germline V gene lookup returns CDR1 LNHNV and CDR2 YYDKDF (reference sequence). V gave up 0 bases and J gave up 4 bases; unmatched junction bases: 6. The CDR3 is 17 amino acids.

Only one count was recorded for this clone. The genes are TRBV6-1 and TRBJ2-5, with a tentative D call TRBD1 (5 bases). The germline V gene has CDR1 MNHNS and CDR2 SASEGT. The length of the CDR3 is 14 residues. The germline V and J ends were trimmed by 1 base and 1 base, with 7 bases remaining between them. The CDR3, as DNA: TGTGCCAGCAGTGAAGGGACAACCCAAGAGACCCAGTACTTC. Translated, it gives CASSEGTTQETQYF.

This chain links TRBV29-1 with TRBJ2-1; TRBD1 matches at 8 bases. The CDR3 runs to 13 residues. The V segment lost 3 bases and the J segment 5 bases; nucleotides outside the gene matches: 3. Germline CDR1 is SQVTM and CDR2 is ANQGSEA. The DNA for the CDR3 is TGCAGCGTTGAGACAGGGGATCACAATGAGCAGTTCTTC. It codes for CSVETGDHNEQFF.

The rearrangement joins TRBV10-2 to TRBJ2-7; 9 bases fit TRBD2. V was pared by 6 bases and J by 5 bases, with 11 bases of the junction left unmatched. The CDR3 consists of 15 residues. Germline V CDR1 and CDR2: WSHSY, SAAADI. The CDR3 is CASRGGSGRFDEQYF. The CDR3 region has the DNA TGCGCCAGCAGGGGAGGAAGCGGGAGGTTCGACGAGCAGTACTTC.

This clone has only one observation. This sequence joins TRBV7-6 and TRBJ1-4, with no clear D. The CDR3 runs to 16 residues. Trimming removed 2 bases from V and 2 bases from J, with 12 bases in between. Germline-derived CDR1 and CDR2 are SGHVS and FNYEAQ. The CDR3 is CASSLQIRNTNEKLFF. CDR3 nucleotides: TGTGCCAGCAGCTTACAAATTAGGAATACTAATGAAAAACTGTTTTTT.

The chain has TRBV4-1 and TRBJ2-1, with TRBD2 matching 9 bases. CDR1 is MGHRA and CDR2 is YSYEKL in the germline V gene. The CDR3 contains 17 residues. Trimming at V came to 4 bases and at J to 5 bases, leaving 12 bases not matched to a gene. CDR3 sequence reads: CASSLVRGGRVDNEQFF. The CDR3 DNA reads as TGCGCCAGCAGCCTCGTAAGGGGCGGGAGGGTGGACAATGAGCAGTTCTTC.

J is TRBJ2-7 and V is TRBV4-1; 7 positions match TRBD1. Germline lookup yields CDR1 MGHRA and CDR2 YSYEKL. Trimming cost V 4 bases and J 0 bases; bases outside gene matches: 12. The CDR3 has 17 residues. Here the CDR3 reads CASSPPPGQVVSYEQYF. DNA of the CDR3: TGCGCCAGCAGCCCACCCCCCGGACAGGTCGTCTCCTACGAGCAGTACTTC.

The chain combines TRBV29-1 with TRBJ2-1; 11 bases fit TRBD2. V trimming: 5 bases; J trimming: 4 bases; junction bases outside the gene matches: 10. The length of the CDR3 is 16 residues. CDR1 SQVTM and CDR2 ANQGSEA come from the germline V gene. Here the CDR3 DNA reads TGCAGCGTTAGGGCGGCTAGCGGGAGGCCTTACAATGAGCAGTTCTTC. It specifies CSVRAASGRPYNEQFF.

The chain joins TRBV10-2 to TRBJ2-3; D gene uncertain. The CDR3 contains 15 residues. Trimming took off 0 bases at V and 2 bases at J, with 9 bases between the two ends. CDR1 and CDR2 (germline): WSHSY, SAAADI. DNA of the CDR3: TGCGCCAGCAGTGAGTCGAGATCGGCCACAGATACGCAGTATTTT. It translates to CASSESRSATDTQYF.

The DNA of the CDR3 is TGTGCCAGCAGCTTAGAGGCTATCTCTCGGAGGGAGCTGTTTTTT. Protein: CASSLEAISRRELFF. The rearrangement uses TRBV7-2 and TRBJ2-2; D gene ambiguous. The CDR3 length is 15 residues. The germline V gene has CDR1 SGHTA and CDR2 FQGNSA. With 1 base removed from V and 9 bases from J, the gap between germline ends came to 15 bases.

The genes are TRBV10-3 and TRBJ2-1; tentatively, D is TRBD1 or TRBD2 (5 bases each). Germline loops: CDR1 ENHRY, CDR2 SYGVKD. The CDR3 consists of 15 residues. V was pared by 8 bases and J by 3 bases, with 17 bases between. The CDR3 here is CAIAGHGQGYNEQFF. CDR3 in DNA: TGTGCCATCGCGGGTCACGGGCAGGGCTACAATGAGCAGTTCTTC.

With respect to this clone: The same CDR3 also results from other DNA sequences found in this sample. This chain joins TRBV11-2 and TRBJ2-7; possibly TRBD2 for D (5 bases). The ends were cut back, 1 base at V and 0 bases at J, with 7 bases in the middle. Germline CDR1 and CDR2: SGHAT and FQNNGV. This CDR3 is 14 amino acids long. CDR3 nucleotides: TGTGCCAGCAGCTTAGGAGACTACTCCTACGAGCAGTACTTC. This sequence encodes CASSLGDYSYEQYF.